Listed here is a single TCR beta chain. The target antigen is unknown. Clones were read by immunoSEQ multiplex PCR, and TCRdb kept only the in-frame ones, dropping some. This sample has about 70,000 clones; approximately 89% occur once, and the top ten carry around 1%. This sample is drawn from a study of OX40 agonist ivuxolimab in advanced cancers. Whole-study context: Each patient was given ivuxolimab into a vein every 2 weeks, at 0.01 to 10 mg/kg. The study's findings and limits: The antigens recognized by the expanded peripheral T cells, that is their antigen specificity, were not determined.

The length of the CDR3 is 15 residues. In germline, CDR1 is SEHNR, CDR2 FQNEAQ (reference sequence). Deletions cut 2 bases from V and 2 bases from J, with 10 bases between. The sample in question was CD4+ or CD8+ T cells sorted from blood, obtained in a trial of the OX40 agonist ivuxolimab. The sequence came from an adult with an advanced solid tumor such as melanoma, head and neck, liver or kidney cancer. This rearrangement joins TRBV7-9 to TRBJ1-3; the D gene is possibly TRBD1 (6 bases). CDR3 sequence (DNA): TGTGCCAGCAGCTTAATGGGGGCGACTGGAAACACCATATATTTT. Translation: CASSLMGATGNTIYF.